A single sample is the source of the 15 T cell receptor beta chains below, sequenced in a study of T-cell memory formation after mild COVID-19. MiXCR, run by TCRdb on the 5' RACE reads, gives a single entry per CDR3 protein. The top ten hold roughly 9.1% of the sample, which has 450,000 to 650,000 distinct CDR3 sequences, about a fifth seen once. Sequenced sample: PBMCs or a T cell subset sorted from them (not recorded which). These receptors were taken from an adult woman who had mild COVID-19 (a few samples of this study predate the infection). Cell type and time point are not known.

The table lists this clonotype with a few counts. The rearrangement joins TRBV20-1 to TRBJ1-6, with 10 bases lining up with TRBD1. Unmatched junction bases numbered 9, after V lost 4 bases and J lost 9 bases. CDR3 length equals 15 residues. CDR1 is DFQATT and CDR2 is SNEGSKA in the germline V gene (reference sequence). CDR3 coding DNA: TGCAGTGCTACCCGAGGGACAGGGGCCTCTTCACCCCTCCACTTT. This sequence encodes CSATRGTGASSPLHF.

CDR3 loop: CASSFIKDRFSEAFF. The CDR3 DNA is TGTGCCAGCAGTTTTATCAAGGACAGGTTCAGCGAAGCTTTCTTT. The rearrangement joins TRBV27 to TRBJ1-1, with 7 nucleotides matching TRBD1. This CDR3 is built from 15 residues. Looked up from germline, CDR1 is MNHEY and CDR2 is SMNVEV (reference sequence). J gave up 8 bases and V 3 bases, and 12 bases lay outside the gene matches.

V gene TRBV12-3 or TRBV12-4 combines with J gene TRBJ2-4; weak D call: TRBD2 (6 bases). Trimming removed 5 bases from V and 7 bases from J, with 12 bases in between. The length of the CDR3 is 13 residues. CDR3 nucleotide sequence: TGTGCCAGCAGTACCCATGGGGGGAACATTCAGTACTTC. It translates to CASSTHGGNIQYF.

The V call is TRBV28, the J call TRBJ2-5; 7 bases are shared with TRBD1. There are 16 residues in the CDR3. J gave up 1 base and V 5 bases, and 10 bases lay outside the gene matches. Germline V lookup: CDR1 MDHEN, CDR2 SYDVKM. The CDR3 bases are TGTGCCAGCAGTCCCTGGGACAGACCTCCCCAAGAGACCCAGTACTTC. This translates into CASSPWDRPPQETQYF.

In this sample, this clonotype turned up a few times. The V and J genes are TRBV19 and TRBJ2-7; TRBD2 matches 8 bases. The J segment lost 3 bases and the V segment lost 4 bases, leaving 5 bases of the junction unmatched. Germline CDR1 is LNHDA and CDR2 is SQIVND (reference sequence). The CDR3 covers 14 residues. The CDR3 DNA sequence: TGTGCCAGTAGTACGGGGACTAGAAACTACGAGCAGTACTTC. This sequence encodes CASSTGTRNYEQYF.

The chain combines TRBV6-2 or TRBV6-3 with TRBJ1-5; maybe TRBD1 (5 bases). From germline, CDR1 is MNHEY and CDR2 SVGEGT. The CDR3 has 15 residues. V was pared by 7 bases and J by 9 bases, with 22 bases between. The CDR3 DNA sequence: TGTGCCAGCAATCCGCCGGGGGAGCGCCGGGGGCCCCAGCATTTT. It specifies CASNPPGERRGPQHF.

The sample holds one count of this clonotype. The rearrangement joins TRBV11-3 to TRBJ2-1; 10 bases align to TRBD2. There are 15 residues in the CDR3. CDR1 is SGHNT and CDR2 is YENEEA in the germline V gene. J gave up 8 bases and V 1 base, and 5 bases lay outside the gene matches. CDR3 region: CASSLGKTSGYEQFF. The CDR3 DNA reads TGTGCCAGCAGCTTAGGAAAGACTAGCGGGTATGAGCAGTTCTTC.

This clonotype showed up just a few times. The chain links TRBV7-2 to TRBJ2-1; TRBD2 matches 12 bases. Unmatched junction bases numbered 7, after V lost 8 bases and J lost 8 bases. The CDR3 covers 14 residues. CDR1 is SGHTA, CDR2 FQGNSA, per germline. In nucleotides, the CDR3 is TGTGCCAGCCGACTGACTAGCGGGAGCGATGAGCAGTTCTTC. Amino acid sequence: CASRLTSGSDEQFF.

There are a few counts of this clonotype. The rearrangement joins TRBV20-1 to TRBJ2-5; D may be TRBD1 (5 bases). CDR1 DFQATT and CDR2 SNEGSKA come from the germline V gene (reference sequence). This CDR3 has 12 amino acids. Trimming stripped 6 bases from V and 5 bases from J, with 13 bases between. CDR3 residues: CSAGQPRETQYF. The CDR3 DNA is TGCAGTGCGGGGCAACCGCGGGAGACCCAGTACTTC.

V gene TRBV27 combines with J gene TRBJ2-2; 8 bases are shared with TRBD2. This CDR3 spans 16 amino acids. CDR1 MNHEY and CDR2 SMNVEV come from the germline V gene (reference sequence). Losses at the gene ends were 5 bases for V and 5 bases for J; bases not matched to a gene: 10. DNA for the CDR3: TGTGCCAGCAGTAAAGGGAGCGGGAGAAAGACCGGGGAGCTGTTTTTT. As protein: CASSKGSGRKTGELFF.

This rearrangement joins TRBV12-3 or TRBV12-4 to TRBJ2-7, with 9 bases fitting TRBD1. The CDR3 contains 13 residues. J lost 3 bases, V lost 5 bases, and 2 bases had no gene match. The CDR3 DNA sequence: TGTGCCAGCAGTGGACAGGGGAACTACGAGCAGTACTTC. Translated, it gives CASSGQGNYEQYF.

The V call is TRBV5-1, the J call TRBJ2-5; D is undetermined. This CDR3 spans 13 amino acids. V dropped 0 bases and J dropped 0 bases, with 3 bases sitting between them. The germline CDR1 and CDR2 sequences are SGHRS and YFSETQ. CDR3 protein: CASSLVDQETQYF. CDR3 DNA sequence: TGCGCCAGCAGCTTGGTGGACCAAGAGACCCAGTACTTC.

The chain carries TRBV5-4 and TRBJ1-1; D call uncertain. V lost 0 bases and J lost 1, with 10 bases in between. There are 15 residues in the CDR3. Germline values: CDR1 SGHNT, CDR2 YYREEE (reference sequence). CDR3 coding DNA: TGTGCCAGCAGCTTGGTTTTGAGCCAGAACACTGAAGCTTTCTTT. Protein product: CASSLVLSQNTEAFF.

This clonotype showed up just a few times. The chain carries TRBV23-1 and TRBJ1-5, with 7 bases fitting TRBD1. TRBV23-1 is sorted into the ORF group, with uncertain function. The CDR3 loop spans 15 amino acids. V dropped 0 bases and J dropped 4; count of bases not matched to a gene: 3. The CDR3 loop reads CASSQSGQSNQPQHF. The CDR3 bases are TGCGCCAGCAGTCAATCGGGACAGAGTAATCAGCCCCAGCATTTT.

This clonotype was picked up a small number of times. The rearrangement joins TRBV12-3 or TRBV12-4 to TRBJ2-3, with TRBD2 matching over 7 bases. The CDR3 sequence is 18 residues long. The trim removed 3 bases at V and 0 bases at J, leaving 12 bases unmatched. CDR3 residues: CASSFVAGITISTDTQYF. Written as DNA, the CDR3 is TGTGCCAGCAGTTTCGTAGCGGGTATTACGATTAGCACAGATACGCAGTATTTT.